These T cell receptor beta chains were read from a single sample in a study of early T cells in non-severe SARS-CoV-2 infection. MiXCR was run by TCRdb on the 5' RACE reads, yielding one entry per CDR3 protein. This table has about 58,000 distinct CDR3 sequences, around 11% appearing once. The sequenced sample consisted of whole blood. The origin of the receptors is an adult who was a healthcare worker with PCR-confirmed SARS-CoV-2 infection or an uninfected control (not recorded which). CDR3s include the opening cysteine and the closing phenylalanine or tryptophan. The D gene is left open where the match is weak. The listing skips clone size in some rows; elsewhere it reads once, few, many or a size class.

d_gene	v_gene	j_gene	abundance	CDR3aa	CDR3nt
NA	TRBV5-5	TRBJ2-2	NA	CASSGDSANTGELFF	TGTGCCAGCAGCGGGGACTCCGCGAACACCGGGGAGCTGTTTTTT
TRBD2	TRBV14	TRBJ2-1	NA	CASSQDLGRLHNEQFF	TGTGCCAGCAGCCAAGATCTCGGGAGGCTTCACAATGAGCAGTTCTTC
TRBD2	TRBV7-7	TRBJ2-1	few	CASSLSGNNNEQFF	TGTGCCAGCAGCTTGAGCGGGAATAACAATGAGCAGTTCTTC
TRBD1	TRBV10-3	TRBJ2-7	NA	CAVGQGSEQYF	TGTGCCGTTGGACAGGGCTCCGAGCAGTACTTC
NA	TRBV7-9	TRBJ2-5	many	CASSSESATETQYF	TGTGCCAGCAGCTCTGAGTCGGCGACGGAGACCCAGTACTTC
NA	TRBV2	TRBJ1-1	few	CASIFNWGTEAFF	TGTGCCAGCATTTTTAACTGGGGCACTGAAGCTTTCTTT
NA	TRBV5-1	TRBJ1-4	many	CATRRGETNEKLFF	TGCGCCACCCGACGAGGAGAAACTAATGAAAAACTGTTTTTT
NA	TRBV10-2	TRBJ2-1	many	CASTASMDNEQFF	TGCGCCAGCACGGCCAGTATGGACAATGAGCAGTTCTTC
NA	TRBV7-9	TRBJ2-5	NA	CASSPTGVETQYF	TGTGCCAGCAGCCCGACTGGGGTGGAGACCCAGTACTTC
NA	TRBV19	TRBJ2-3	few	CASSIAGADTQYF	TGTGCCAGTAGTATAGCGGGAGCAGATACGCAGTATTTT
TRBD1	TRBV5-1	TRBJ2-7	many	CASSLGGQGANEQYF	TGCGCCAGCAGCTTGGGCGGGCAGGGGGCTAACGAGCAGTACTTC
NA	TRBV29-1	TRBJ1-2	few	CSVGREEGYTF	TGCAGCGTTGGCAGGGAGGAGGGCTACACCTTC
NA	TRBV29-1	TRBJ2-1	many	CSVEGGTGTVEQFF	TGCAGCGTTGAAGGGGGCACAGGGACGGTTGAGCAGTTCTTC
NA	TRBV20-1	TRBJ2-1	few	CSAPQGASGVSAYNEQFF	TGCAGTGCGCCTCAGGGGGCTAGCGGGGTTTCGGCCTACAATGAGCAGTTCTTC
NA	TRBV2	TRBJ2-1	many	CASSVSGSSYNEQFF	TGTGCCAGCAGCGTTAGCGGTAGCTCCTACAATGAGCAGTTCTTC
NA	TRBV28	TRBJ1-2	many	CAGYERLAGYTF	TGTGCCGGGTATGAGCGGCTGGCGGGCTACACCTTC
NA	TRBV9	TRBJ2-1	few	CASSVEGYEQFF	TGTGCCAGCAGCGTAGAGGGCTATGAGCAGTTCTTC
NA	TRBV6-5	TRBJ2-7	NA	CASSYGGTDSYEQYF	TGTGCCAGCAGTTACGGAGGGACAGACTCCTACGAGCAGTACTTC
NA	TRBV19	TRBJ2-5	few	CASSYRQRETQYF	TGTGCCAGTAGTTACCGACAGAGAGAGACCCAGTACTTC
TRBD1	TRBV3-1	TRBJ2-1	many	CASSNRGNEQFF	TGTGCCAGCAGCAACAGGGGTAATGAGCAGTTCTTC
NA	TRBV6-5	TRBJ2-5	NA	CASSYGGLAETQYF	TGTGCCAGCAGTTACGGGGGACTGGCAGAGACCCAGTACTTC
NA	TRBV7-8	TRBJ1-5	many	CASSLAETLGQPQHF	TGTGCCAGCAGCTTAGCGGAGACCCTCGGTCAGCCCCAGCATTTT
TRBD2	TRBV5-1	TRBJ2-1	NA	CASSSGSGYNEQFF	TGCGCCAGCTCTAGCGGGAGTGGATACAATGAGCAGTTCTTC
NA	TRBV7-9	TRBJ1-1	many	CASSAGLTEAFF	TGTGCCAGCAGCGCCGGATTGACTGAAGCTTTCTTT
NA	TRBV7-9	TRBJ2-3	many	CASSSRAAITDTQYF	TGTGCCAGCAGCTCTCGGGCAGCTATCACAGATACGCAGTATTTT
NA	TRBV18	TRBJ1-5	NA	CASSPSGGDQPQHF	TGTGCCAGCTCACCGTCGGGGGGGGATCAGCCCCAGCATTTT
NA	TRBV2	TRBJ2-1	many	CASSNDISNEQFF	TGTGCCAGCAGCAATGACATAAGCAATGAGCAGTTCTTC
TRBD1	TRBV9	TRBJ1-1	NA	CASSVTGGPAEAFF	TGTGCCAGCAGCGTGACAGGGGGCCCCGCTGAAGCTTTCTTT
NA	TRBV11-3	TRBJ2-5	many	CASSTGPTGGETQYF	TGTGCCAGCAGCACGGGTCCTACTGGGGGAGAGACCCAGTACTTC
NA	TRBV29-1	TRBJ2-5	NA	CSVGLSQETQYF	TGCAGCGTCGGACTATCCCAAGAGACCCAGTACTTC
NA	TRBV29-1	TRBJ2-1	NA	CSVRRGTRNEQFF	TGCAGCGTGCGTAGGGGTACGAGGAATGAGCAGTTCTTC
NA	TRBV6-5	TRBJ2-1	few	CASSYARETEQFF	TGTGCCAGCAGTTACGCCCGGGAGACTGAGCAGTTCTTC
NA	TRBV5-1	TRBJ2-5	few	CASSFTSFGETQYF	TGCGCCAGCAGCTTTACTAGCTTCGGAGAGACCCAGTACTTC
TRBD1	TRBV27	TRBJ1-1	NA	CASSLLGTGYAFF	TGTGCCAGCAGTTTACTTGGGACAGGGTATGCTTTCTTT
TRBD1	TRBV2	TRBJ2-5	once	CASSERGLETQYF	TGTGCCAGCAGCGAAAGGGGGCTCGAGACCCAGTACTTC
TRBD1	TRBV5-1	TRBJ2-3	few	CASSGTGFADTQYF	TGCGCCAGCAGCGGGACAGGGTTCGCAGATACGCAGTATTTT
NA	TRBV19	TRBJ2-6	NA	CASSIIQLSSGANVLTF	TGTGCCAGTAGTATAATCCAGTTATCTTCTGGGGCCAACGTCCTGACTTTC
NA	TRBV7-9	TRBJ1-3	many	CASSSFGKSTSGNTIYF	TGTGCCAGCAGCTCATTTGGCAAGTCAACCTCTGGAAACACCATATATTTT
NA	TRBV28	TRBJ2-1	NA	CASSLEGDEQFF	TGTGCCAGCAGTTTGGAAGGGGATGAGCAGTTCTTC
NA	TRBV12-3/TRBV12-4	TRBJ1-5	many	CASSRSHQPQHF	TGTGCCAGCAGCCGGTCCCATCAGCCCCAGCATTTT
TRBD2	TRBV5-4	TRBJ2-5	many	CASSEGGSQETQYF	TGTGCCAGCAGCGAGGGCGGGAGTCAGGAGACCCAGTACTTC